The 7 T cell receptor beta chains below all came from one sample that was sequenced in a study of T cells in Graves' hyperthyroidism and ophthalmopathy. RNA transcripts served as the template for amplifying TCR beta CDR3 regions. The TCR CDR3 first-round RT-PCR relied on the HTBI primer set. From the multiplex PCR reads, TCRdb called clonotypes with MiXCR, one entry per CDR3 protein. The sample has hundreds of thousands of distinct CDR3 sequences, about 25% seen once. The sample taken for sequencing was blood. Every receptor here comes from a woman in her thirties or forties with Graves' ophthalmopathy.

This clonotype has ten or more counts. In DNA, the CDR3 is TGTGCCAGCAGTTCCGGGACAGGGTTAGGTTCACCCCTCCACTTT. It specifies CASSSGTGLGSPLHF. The chain carries TRBV27 and TRBJ1-6; 9 bases agree with TRBD1. CDR3 length: 15 amino acids. The trim removed 4 bases at V and 9 bases at J, leaving 7 bases unmatched. Germline-derived CDR1 and CDR2 are MNHEY and SMNVEV (reference sequence).

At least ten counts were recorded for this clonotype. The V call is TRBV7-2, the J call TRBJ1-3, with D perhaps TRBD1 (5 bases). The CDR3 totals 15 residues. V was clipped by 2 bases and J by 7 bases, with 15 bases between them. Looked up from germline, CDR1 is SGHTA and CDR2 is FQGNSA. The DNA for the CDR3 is TGTGCCAGCAGCTTAATTTCAGGGTCTAGGAACACCATATATTTT. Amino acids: CASSLISGSRNTIYF.

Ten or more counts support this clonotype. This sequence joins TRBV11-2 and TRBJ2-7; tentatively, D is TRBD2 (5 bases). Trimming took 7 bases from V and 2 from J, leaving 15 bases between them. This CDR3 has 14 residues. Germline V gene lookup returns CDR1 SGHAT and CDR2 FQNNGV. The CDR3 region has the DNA TGTGCCAGCACCCACACTAGTAAGCCCTACGAGCAGTACTTC. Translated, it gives CASTHTSKPYEQYF.

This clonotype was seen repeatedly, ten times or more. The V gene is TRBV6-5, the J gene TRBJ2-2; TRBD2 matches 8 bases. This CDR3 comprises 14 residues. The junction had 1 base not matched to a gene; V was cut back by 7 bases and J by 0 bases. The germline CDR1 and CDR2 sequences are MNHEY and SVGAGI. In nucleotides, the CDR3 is TGTGCCAGCATTAGCGGGACGAACACCGGGGAGCTGTTTTTT. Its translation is CASISGTNTGELFF.

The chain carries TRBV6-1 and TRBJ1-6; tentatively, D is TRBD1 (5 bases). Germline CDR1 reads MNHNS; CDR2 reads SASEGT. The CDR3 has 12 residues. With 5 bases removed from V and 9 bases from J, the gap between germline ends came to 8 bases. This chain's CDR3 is CASSLRGSPLHF. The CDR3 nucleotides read TGTGCCAGCAGTTTAAGGGGTTCACCCCTCCACTTT.

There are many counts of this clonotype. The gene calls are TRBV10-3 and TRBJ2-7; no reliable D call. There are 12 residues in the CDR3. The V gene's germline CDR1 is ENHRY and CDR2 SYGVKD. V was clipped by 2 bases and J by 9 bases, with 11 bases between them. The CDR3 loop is CAISEPGSAQYF. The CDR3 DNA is TGTGCCATCAGTGAGCCCGGTTCTGCGCAGTACTTC.

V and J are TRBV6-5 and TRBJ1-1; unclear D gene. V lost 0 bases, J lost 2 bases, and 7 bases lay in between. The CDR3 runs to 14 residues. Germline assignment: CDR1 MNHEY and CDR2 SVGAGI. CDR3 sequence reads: CASSYSGRNTEAFF. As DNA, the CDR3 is TGTGCCAGCAGTTACTCGGGCCGAAACACTGAAGCTTTCTTT.